Presented here are 19 T cell receptor beta chains from one specimen sequenced in a study of blood T cell repertoires in COVID-19. The method was immunoSEQ multiplex PCR; TCRdb's version includes in-frame clones alone and lacks a portion of them. The data show approximately 170,000 clones, with about 86% seen just once and approximately 18% held by the top ten. Input material: peripheral blood. The receptors come from a woman aged 80 or over with acute or convalescent COVID-19.

This chain links TRBV14 with TRBJ2-2; D not resolved. With 4 bases removed from V and 3 bases from J, the gap between germline ends came to 3 bases. Germline V gives CDR1 SGHDN, CDR2 FVKESK. This CDR3 is built from 12 residues. The chain's CDR3 is CASSPYTGELFF. For the CDR3, the DNA is TGTGCCAGCAGCCCCTACACCGGGGAGCTGTTTTTT.

There are many counts of this clone. The chain joins TRBV28 to TRBJ1-3, with 8 bases lining up with TRBD1. Germline V CDR1 and CDR2: MDHEN, SYDVKM. The CDR3 runs to 14 residues. Trimming removed 2 bases from V and 7 bases from J; junction bases left unmatched: 4. CDR3 region: CASSLRNRGNTIYF. CDR3 nucleotides: TGTGCCAGCAGTTTACGAAACAGGGGGAACACCATATATTTT.

J is TRBJ2-3 and V is TRBV28, with D perhaps matching TRBD1 (6 bases). Germline V lookup: CDR1 MDHEN, CDR2 SYDVKM. CDR3 size: 16 residues. V dropped 0 bases and J dropped 4 bases, with 14 bases sitting between them. The DNA for the CDR3 is TGTGCCAGCAGTTTATGGGGATTAAAGGGGGCAGATACGCAGTATTTT. Residues: CASSLWGLKGADTQYF. Full variable domain (remainder filled in from reference TRBV28 and TRBJ2-3): DVKVTQSSRYLVKRTGEKVFLECVQDMDHENMFWYRQDPGLGLRLIYFSYDVKMKEKGDIPEGYSVSREKKERFSLILESASTNQTSMYLCASSLWGLKGADTQYFGPGTRLTVL.

This clone is large. V is TRBV4-2 and J is TRBJ2-2; TRBD1 matches 7 bases. The germline gives CDR1 LGHNA, CDR2 YNFKEQ. Unmatched junction bases numbered 13, after V lost 3 bases and J lost 3 bases. The CDR3 has 18 amino acids. The CDR3 reads CASSHLGTVGLYTGELFF. DNA for the CDR3: TGTGCCAGCAGCCACCTAGGGACAGTGGGCCTTTACACCGGGGAGCTGTTTTTT.

The chain carries TRBV29-1 and TRBJ2-5, with 8 bases matching TRBD1. V lost 7 bases, J lost 4 bases, and 8 bases stayed unmatched. This CDR3 comprises 13 residues. Germline CDR1 is SQVTM and CDR2 is ANQGSEA. The CDR3 DNA is TGCAGCGGAGAGACAGGGGTCGGAGAGACCCAGTACTTC. Encoded protein: CSGETGVGETQYF.

The chain carries TRBV19 and TRBJ1-5; D not certain. The CDR3 loop spans 16 amino acids. Trimming removed 1 base at V and 2 bases at J, with 12 bases between. The germline gives CDR1 LNHDA, CDR2 SQIVND (reference sequence). The CDR3 DNA reads as TGTGCCAGTAGTATAGGGACTAATCGCCGCAATCAGCCCCAGCATTTT. It yields the protein CASSIGTNRRNQPQHF.

This rearrangement joins TRBV6-2 or TRBV6-3 to TRBJ1-1, with D possibly matching TRBD1 (5 bases). The CDR3 runs 15 residues. Germline V gene data show CDR1 as MNHEY and CDR2 as SVGEGT. The germline V and J ends were trimmed by 0 bases and 1 base, with 9 bases remaining between them. CDR3 sequence: CASSYSRGTNTEAFF. The DNA of the CDR3 is TGTGCCAGCAGTTACTCAAGGGGCACGAACACTGAAGCTTTCTTT.

The V call is TRBV7-2, the J call TRBJ1-2, with 7 bases matching TRBD1. The CDR3 spans 15 residues. Germline V gene sequence: CDR1 SGHTA, CDR2 FQGNSA. V gave up 4 bases and J gave up 8 bases; unmatched junction bases: 13. The CDR3 DNA reads TGTGCCAGCAGCTCTCCGGGACAGTCTTATATGGGCTACACCTTC. This encodes CASSSPGQSYMGYTF.

The chain recombines TRBV5-1 with TRBJ2-7, with 10 positions matching TRBD1. Germline V gene sequence: CDR1 SGHRS, CDR2 YFSETQ. The CDR3 runs 14 residues. The J segment lost 9 bases and the V segment lost 4 bases, leaving 10 bases of the junction unmatched. CDR3 sequence (DNA): TGCGCCAGCAGCCCTAACCGGGACAGGGGAGGGCAGTACTTC. Its protein product is CASSPNRDRGGQYF. Looking up the rest from reference TRBV5-1 and TRBJ2-7 gives the full variable domain: KAGVTQTPRYLIKTRGQQVTLSCSPISGHRSVSWYQQTPGQGLQFLFEYFSETQRNKGNFPGRFSGRQFSNSRSEMNVSTLELGDSALYLCASSPNRDRGGQYFGPGTRLTVT.

This clone was counted once. The chain employs TRBV6-6 and TRBJ1-6; D is uncertain. Per the germline V gene, CDR1 is MNHNY and CDR2 is SVGAGI (reference sequence). V was shortened by 1 base and J by 8 bases, with 15 bases between the two germline ends. CDR3 length equals 16 residues. CDR3 sequence (DNA): TGTGCCAGCAGTTACTTTTCCGCTCTAGATGATTCACCCCTCCACTTT. Translation gives CASSYFSALDDSPLHF.

This clone has just a few counts. The CDR3 DNA follows: TGTGCCAGCAGCCGCTCTTCCCAGGCGGGAGGGCGTGAGCAGTTCTTC. Translation gives CASSRSSQAGGREQFF. The chain links TRBV4-2 to TRBJ2-1; 9 bases are shared with TRBD2. After removal of 4 bases from V and 9 bases from J, the junction contained 13 bases not matched to a gene. The CDR3 is made up of 16 amino acids. The germline gives CDR1 LGHNA, CDR2 YNFKEQ.

The gene calls are TRBV9 and TRBJ1-5; tentative D call: TRBD1 (6 bases). The ends were cut back, 5 bases at V and 3 bases at J, with 15 bases in the middle. Germline V CDR1 and CDR2: SGDLS, YYNGEE. CDR3 length equals 15 residues. The CDR3 sequence: CASSTTGGSNQPQHF. CDR3 DNA sequence: TGTGCCAGCAGTACGACGGGGGGCTCCAATCAGCCCCAGCATTTT.

This sequence joins TRBV3-1 (or the pseudogene TRBV3-2) and TRBJ1-2; maybe TRBD1 (6 bases). With 2 bases removed from V and 4 bases from J, the gap between germline ends came to 11 bases. Per germline, CDR1 LGHDT and CDR2 YNNKEL (reference sequence). The CDR3 covers 14 residues. Here the CDR3 reads CASSQKPDSYGYTF. The CDR3 nucleotides read TGTGCCAGCAGCCAAAAGCCGGACAGCTATGGCTACACCTTC.

This chain uses TRBV12-3 or TRBV12-4 with TRBJ1-5; D is ambiguous. The V and J ends lost 1 base and 4 bases respectively, with 5 bases between them. This CDR3 is 13 amino acids long. This chain's CDR3 is CASSLDQNQPQHF. For the CDR3, the DNA is TGTGCCAGCAGTTTAGATCAGAATCAGCCCCAGCATTTT.

This clone was picked up one time. The genes are TRBV4-2 and TRBJ1-1; the match to TRBD1 covers 8 bases. The trim removed 3 bases at V and 6 bases at J, leaving 6 bases unmatched. Germline V gene data show CDR1 as LGHNA and CDR2 as YNFKEQ. The CDR3 is 14 residues long. The chain's CDR3 is CASSQAGQGAEAFF. The CDR3 bases are TGTGCCAGCAGCCAGGCCGGACAGGGCGCTGAAGCTTTCTTT.

The chain combines TRBV6-1 with TRBJ1-5, with D hard to call. The germline CDR1 and CDR2 sequences are MNHNS and SASEGT. Trimming pared 0 bases from V and 4 bases from J, leaving 10 bases between. The CDR3 loop spans 15 amino acids. CDR3 amino acids: CASSEARHANQPQHF. CDR3 DNA sequence: TGTGCCAGCAGTGAAGCGCGGCACGCGAATCAGCCCCAGCATTTT.

This clone came up a few times. This chain links TRBV27 with TRBJ1-2, with D possibly TRBD1 on 5 matching bases. The germline CDR1 and CDR2 sequences are MNHEY and SMNVEV (reference sequence). V was clipped by 2 bases and J by 6 bases, with 13 bases between them. CDR3 length: 14 residues. CDR3 sequence: CASSLAGGPNGYTF. CDR3 sequence (DNA): TGTGCCAGCAGTTTAGCGGGGGGTCCCAATGGCTACACCTTC.

This clone was picked up a small number of times. The chain is built from TRBV24-1 and TRBJ1-5, with D unresolved. CDR1 and CDR2 from the germline V gene are KGHDR and SFDVKD. The CDR3 totals 14 residues. V was shortened by 6 bases and J by 0 bases, with 8 bases between the two germline ends. In DNA form, the CDR3 reads TGTGCCACCAGTCACCCGGGTAGCAATCAGCCCCAGCATTTT. It translates to CATSHPGSNQPQHF.

This chain connects TRBV10-3 to TRBJ1-6, with 8 nucleotides matching TRBD1. CDR3 length equals 15 residues. The V gene's germline CDR1 is ENHRY and CDR2 SYGVKD. The ends lost 6 bases at V and 9 bases at J; junction bases unmatched: 10. The CDR3 region is CAISSDRARGSPLHF. CDR3 DNA sequence: TGTGCCATCAGCTCGGACAGGGCAAGAGGTTCACCCCTCCACTTT.